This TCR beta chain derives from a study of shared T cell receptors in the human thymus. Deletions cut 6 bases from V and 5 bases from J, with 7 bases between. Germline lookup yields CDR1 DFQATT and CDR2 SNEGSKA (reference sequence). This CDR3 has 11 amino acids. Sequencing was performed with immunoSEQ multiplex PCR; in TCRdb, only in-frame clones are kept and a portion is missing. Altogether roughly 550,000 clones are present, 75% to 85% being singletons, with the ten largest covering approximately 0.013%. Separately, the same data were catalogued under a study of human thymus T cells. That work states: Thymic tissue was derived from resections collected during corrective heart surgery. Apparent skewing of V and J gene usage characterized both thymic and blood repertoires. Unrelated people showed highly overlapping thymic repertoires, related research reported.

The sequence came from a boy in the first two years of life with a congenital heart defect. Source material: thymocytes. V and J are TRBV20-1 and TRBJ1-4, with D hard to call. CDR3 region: CSAEANEKLFF. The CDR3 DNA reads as TGCAGTGCCGAAGCAAATGAAAAACTGTTTTTT.